A single sample gave rise to the 25 T cell receptor beta chains below, sequenced in a study of cytomegalovirus exposure and HLA in healthy donors. In the PCR, 60 Vbeta and 13 Jbeta primers were used. The data were produced by immunoSEQ multiplex PCR, yet TCRdb's version contains in-frame clones alone and is incomplete. Found here are about 160,000 clones, around 78% of them singletons; the top ten hold roughly 1%. Sequenced: PBMCs. All receptors derive from a middle-aged woman in good health and CMV-seronegative.

The chain recombines TRBV7-3 with TRBJ2-7, with 7 bases that match TRBD2. CDR1 and CDR2 (germline): SGHTA, FQGTGA. The V gene end was trimmed by 5 bases and the J gene end by 0 bases; junction bases not matched to a gene: 7. CDR3 length equals 15 residues. The CDR3, as DNA: TGTGCCAGCAGCCCTGGACTAGTTTACTCCTACGAGCAGTACTTC. Translation: CASSPGLVYSYEQYF.

The CDR3 sequence is CARSPEGRGGYNEQFF. CDR3 DNA: TGTGCCAGAAGCCCGGAGGGGCGGGGAGGGTACAATGAGCAGTTCTTC. The chain employs TRBV5-3 and TRBJ2-1; 7 bases fit TRBD2. TRBV5-3 is placed among ORFs of uncertain function. V lost 4 bases to trimming and J lost 4 bases; unmatched junction nucleotides: 11. The CDR3 extends over 16 amino acids.

The rearrangement links TRBV7-9 to TRBJ1-1; no definite D call. The CDR3 is 15 amino acids. The germline CDR1 and CDR2 sequences are SEHNR and FQNEAQ (reference sequence). V gave up 2 bases and J gave up 7 bases, with 17 bases separating them. The CDR3 sequence is CASSLSTGSTHEAFF. The CDR3 DNA reads TGTGCCAGCAGCTTAAGTACCGGGAGTACCCATGAAGCTTTCTTT.

This chain links TRBV15 with TRBJ1-5; tentative D call: TRBD1 (6 bases). Germline lookup yields CDR1 LNHNV and CDR2 YYDKDF (reference sequence). The CDR3 is made up of 15 amino acids. V was clipped by 1 base and J by 3 bases, with 10 bases between them. This chain's CDR3 is CATSRGTEDNQPQHF. CDR3 sequence (DNA): TGTGCCACCAGCAGAGGGACAGAGGACAATCAGCCCCAGCATTTT.

This chain joins TRBV19 and TRBJ2-7; D might be TRBD2 (6 bases). The CDR3 sequence is 12 residues long. The V end lost 8 bases, the J end lost 4 bases, and 12 bases lay between the germline ends. Looked up from germline, CDR1 is LNHDA and CDR2 is SQIVND (reference sequence). DNA for the CDR3: TGTGCCAGTGGGACTTGCTTGTACGAGCAGTACTTC. Translated: CASGTCLYEQYF.

The chain recombines TRBV4-2 with TRBJ2-2; the match to TRBD2 covers 8 bases. Germline CDR1 LGHNA, CDR2 YNFKEQ. This CDR3 region has 17 residues. Trimming at V came to 1 base and at J to 5 bases, leaving 9 bases not matched to a gene. CDR3 in amino acids: CASSQVTLAGSTGELFF. The CDR3 coding sequence is TGTGCCAGCAGCCAAGTTACGTTAGCGGGATCAACCGGGGAGCTGTTTTTT.

There are a few counts of this clone. This chain joins TRBV6-5 and TRBJ2-1; 9 bases are shared with TRBD1. From germline, CDR1 is MNHEY and CDR2 SVGAGI. This CDR3 comprises 15 residues. V dropped 5 bases and J dropped 6; count of bases not matched to a gene: 8. CDR3 residues: CASSQPGQGFNEQFF. The CDR3 nucleotides are TGTGCCAGCAGTCAGCCGGGACAGGGTTTCAATGAGCAGTTCTTC.

The chain is built from TRBV29-1 and TRBJ1-2, with 7 bases aligning to TRBD1. This CDR3 contains 10 residues. Germline CDR1 is SQVTM and CDR2 is ANQGSEA. V lost 6 bases, J lost 13 bases, and 8 bases stayed unmatched. This chain's CDR3 is CSVETGRFTF. For the CDR3, the DNA is TGCAGCGTAGAGACAGGGCGTTTCACCTTC.

This chain links TRBV28 with TRBJ2-5, with TRBD2 matching 7 bases. Germline loops: CDR1 MDHEN, CDR2 SYDVKM. CDR3 length equals 13 residues. J lost 3 bases, V lost 7 bases, and 5 bases had no gene match. For the CDR3, the DNA is TGTGCCAGCATCTCTCTAGCGGAAGAGACCCAGTACTTC. It codes for CASISLAEETQYF.

This clone was recorded once. The chain links TRBV5-1 to TRBJ1-2; TRBD1 matches 10 bases. The length of the CDR3 is 15 residues. V was clipped by 4 bases and J by 6 bases; unmatched bases: 9. Germline assignment: CDR1 SGHRS and CDR2 YFSETQ. The CDR3 region is CASSPRDRGSHGYTF. The CDR3 nucleotides read TGCGCCAGCAGCCCCAGGGACAGGGGTTCGCATGGCTACACCTTC.

CDR3 DNA: TGTGCCAGTAGGATGGTAGGGGGTGCTGAAGCTTTCTTT. Translating gives CASRMVGGAEAFF. The rearrangement joins TRBV19 to TRBJ1-1, with a possible D match to TRBD1 (6 bases). Trimming stripped 6 bases from V and 6 bases from J, with 14 bases between. Germline V gene sequence: CDR1 LNHDA, CDR2 SQIVND (reference sequence). The CDR3 is 13 residues long.

This rearrangement joins TRBV6-1 to TRBJ2-3; D might be TRBD1 (5 bases). Trimming pared 7 bases from V and 0 bases from J, leaving 11 bases between. CDR3 length equals 14 residues. The germline CDR1 and CDR2 sequences are MNHNS and SASEGT. The chain's CDR3 is CASTFGASTDTQYF. DNA for the CDR3: TGTGCCAGCACCTTTGGGGCAAGCACAGATACGCAGTATTTT.

The V and J genes are TRBV28 and TRBJ2-7, with a weak D call TRBD2 (5 bases). Trimming removed 3 bases from V and 5 bases from J, with 8 bases in between. The CDR3 totals 12 residues. The germline V gene has CDR1 MDHEN and CDR2 SYDVKM. The CDR3 sequence: CASSFASNEQYF. The CDR3 bases are TGTGCCAGCAGTTTTGCTAGCAACGAGCAGTACTTC.

The V and J genes are TRBV4-2 and TRBJ2-1; the match to TRBD2 covers 11 bases. In germline, CDR1 is LGHNA, CDR2 YNFKEQ. The CDR3 consists of 16 residues. The V segment lost 5 bases and the J segment 0 bases; nucleotides outside the gene matches: 3. The CDR3 protein is CASSATSGSSYNEQFF. CDR3 DNA sequence: TGTGCCAGCAGCGCTACTAGCGGGAGCTCCTACAATGAGCAGTTCTTC.

J is TRBJ1-1 and V is TRBV6-5; D perhaps matches TRBD1 (6 bases). The CDR3 runs 15 residues. V dropped 0 bases and J dropped 6 bases, with 14 bases sitting between them. Germline CDR1 reads MNHEY; CDR2 reads SVGAGI. This CDR3 reads CASSYSSRGAAEAFF. Here the CDR3 DNA reads TGTGCCAGCAGTTACTCGAGCAGGGGAGCCGCTGAAGCTTTCTTT.

This clone was recorded only once. This rearrangement joins TRBV25-1 to TRBJ2-1, with TRBD2 matching 9 bases. CDR3 length equals 16 residues. The germline V gene encodes CDR1 MGHDK and CDR2 SYGVNS. V dropped 5 bases and J dropped 2; count of bases not matched to a gene: 7. CDR3: CASSLLAGEAYNEQFF. DNA for the CDR3: TGTGCCAGCAGTTTATTAGCGGGAGAAGCCTACAATGAGCAGTTCTTC.

The chain recombines TRBV6-1 with TRBJ1-4; perhaps TRBD1 as D (5 bases). The CDR3 length is 14 residues. Germline V gene sequence: CDR1 MNHNS, CDR2 SASEGT. V dropped 7 bases and J dropped 8 bases, with 17 bases sitting between them. The CDR3 sequence: CASNEGGAGEKLFF. The CDR3 nucleotides read TGTGCCAGCAACGAGGGAGGGGCTGGGGAAAAACTGTTTTTT.

The chain has TRBV28 and TRBJ1-2, with D perhaps TRBD1 (5 bases). The V gene lost 2 bases and the J gene lost 5 bases, with 15 bases spanning the gap. Germline CDR1 is MDHEN and CDR2 is SYDVKM. This CDR3 spans 15 amino acids. As DNA, the CDR3 is TGTGCCAGCAGTTTAATCGGGGGAACGAGTTATGGCTACACCTTC. This encodes CASSLIGGTSYGYTF.

The count of this clone is one. The gene calls are TRBV30 and TRBJ2-7, with D unresolved. V was trimmed by 5 bases and J by 2 bases, leaving 10 bases between them. The CDR3 runs to 12 residues. CDR1 is GTSNPN and CDR2 is SVGIG in the germline V gene (reference sequence). CDR3 residues: CAWGPKPYEQYF. The DNA of the CDR3 is TGTGCCTGGGGGCCCAAACCCTACGAGCAGTACTTC.

The gene calls are TRBV25-1 and TRBJ2-7, with TRBD2 matching 10 bases. Looked up from germline, CDR1 is MGHDK and CDR2 is SYGVNS. V lost 2 bases to trimming and J lost 6 bases; unmatched junction nucleotides: 7. The CDR3 runs to 15 residues. This CDR3 is CASSETGSGRSEQYF. As DNA, the CDR3 is TGTGCCAGCAGTGAAACCGGTAGCGGGAGGTCCGAGCAGTACTTC.

The V call is TRBV7-6, the J call TRBJ1-1; D is uncertain. The CDR3 has 14 amino acids. Trimming shortened V by 1 base and J by 3 bases, and 9 bases separated the two germline ends. CDR1 is SGHVS, CDR2 FNYEAQ, per germline. The CDR3 region has the DNA TGTGCCAGCAGCTTAGGCGGGAGGGACACTGAAGCTTTCTTT. The encoded protein is CASSLGGRDTEAFF.

The V gene is TRBV19, the J gene TRBJ2-1; 7 nucleotides align to TRBD2. The CDR3 is 14 residues long. Per germline, CDR1 LNHDA and CDR2 SQIVND (reference sequence). V shed 1 base, J shed 7 bases, and the junction held 4 bases outside the gene matches. The CDR3 DNA reads TGTGCCAGTAGTATAGCGGGAGGTCAAAATGAGCAGTTCTTC. Encoded protein: CASSIAGGQNEQFF. Looking up the rest from reference TRBV19 and TRBJ2-1 gives the full variable domain: DGGITQSPKYLFRKEGQNVTLSCEQNLNHDAMYWYRQDPGQGLRLIYYSQIVNDFQKGDIAEGYSVSREKKESFPLTVTSAQKNPTAFYLCASSIAGGQNEQFFGPGTRLTVL.

The rearrangement joins TRBV2 to TRBJ2-3, with a weak D call TRBD2 (6 bases). Per germline, CDR1 SNHLY and CDR2 FYNNEI. V lost 8 bases to trimming and J lost 0 bases, with 12 bases between them. This CDR3 has 14 amino acids. Here the CDR3 DNA reads TGTGCCAGCTCTCTAGCGTCGAGCACAGATACGCAGTATTTT. Translated, it gives CASSLASSTDTQYF.

The chain is built from TRBV4-2 and TRBJ2-5; 10 bases match TRBD2. This CDR3 has 15 amino acids. Germline V gives CDR1 LGHNA, CDR2 YNFKEQ. V shed 4 bases and J 5 bases; nucleotides not matched to a gene: 7. As DNA, the CDR3 is TGTGCCAGCAGCCCCGGGACTAGCGAGGGGGAGACCCAGTACTTC. This translates into CASSPGTSEGETQYF.

The CDR3 here is CASSVAGQGGRETQYF. CDR3 bases: TGTGCCAGCAGCGTAGCAGGACAGGGGGGGCGAGAGACCCAGTACTTC. This chain connects TRBV9 to TRBJ2-5, with TRBD1 matching over 10 bases. The CDR3 has 16 residues. Germline loops: CDR1 SGDLS, CDR2 YYNGEE. V shed 0 bases, J shed 4 bases, and the junction held 6 bases outside the gene matches. The variable domain in full, completed from reference TRBV9 and TRBJ2-5, reads DSGVTQTPKHLITATGQRVTLRCSPRSGDLSVYWYQQSLDQGLQFLIQYYNGEERAKGNILERFSAQQFPDLHSELNLSSLELGDSALYFCASSVAGQGGRETQYFGPGTRLLVL.